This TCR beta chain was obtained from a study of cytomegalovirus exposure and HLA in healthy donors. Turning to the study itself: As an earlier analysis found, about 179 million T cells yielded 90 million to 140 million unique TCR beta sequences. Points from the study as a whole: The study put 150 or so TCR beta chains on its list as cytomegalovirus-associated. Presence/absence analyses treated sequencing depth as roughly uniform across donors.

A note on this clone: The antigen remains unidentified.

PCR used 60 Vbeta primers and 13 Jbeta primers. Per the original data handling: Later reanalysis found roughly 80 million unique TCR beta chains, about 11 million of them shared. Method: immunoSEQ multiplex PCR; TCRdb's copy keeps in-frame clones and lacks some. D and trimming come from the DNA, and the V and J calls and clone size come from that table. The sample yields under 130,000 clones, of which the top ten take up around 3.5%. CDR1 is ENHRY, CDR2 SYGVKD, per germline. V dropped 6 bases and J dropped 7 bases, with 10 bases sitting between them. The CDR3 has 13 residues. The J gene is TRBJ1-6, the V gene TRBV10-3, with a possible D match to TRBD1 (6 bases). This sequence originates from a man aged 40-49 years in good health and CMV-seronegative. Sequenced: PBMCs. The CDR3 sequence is CAIRWDINSPLHF. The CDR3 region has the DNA TGTGCCATCAGATGGGACATCAATTCACCCCTCCACTTT.